Listed below are T cell receptor beta chains from one sample, sequenced in a study of cytomegalovirus exposure and HLA in healthy donors. Repertoires were generated with immunoSEQ multiplex PCR, while TCRdb's copy carries only in-frame clones and drops some. The sample shows about 160,000 clones, roughly two thirds of them seen only once. The source material was PBMCs. The receptors stem from a woman aged 40 to 55 in good health and CMV-seropositive. Both conserved end residues are part of each CDR3. The D gene is left open where the match is weak. Size tells how often a clone was seen (once, few, many) or the class of an expanded clone, and some rows leave it out.

V gene: TRBV19
J gene: TRBJ2-2
clone size: once
D gene: TRBD2
CDR3 protein: CASSVVAGDTGELFF
CDR3 DNA: TGTGCCAGTAGTGTAGTAGCGGGGGACACCGGGGAGCTGTTTTTT

V gene: TRBV7-2
J gene: TRBJ2-5
clone size: .
D gene: .
CDR3 protein: CASSLVGSMETQYF
CDR3 DNA: TGTGCCAGCAGCTTAGTAGGGAGTATGGAGACCCAGTACTTC

V gene: TRBV6-5
J gene: TRBJ2-7
clone size: once
D gene: TRBD1
CDR3 protein: CASRPGTVLSYEQYF
CDR3 DNA: TGTGCCAGCAGGCCCGGGACAGTTCTCTCCTACGAGCAGTACTTC

V gene: TRBV6-5
J gene: TRBJ2-1
clone size: few
D gene: .
CDR3 protein: CASSIGDEQFF
CDR3 DNA: TGTGCCAGCAGTATAGGAGATGAGCAGTTCTTC

V gene: TRBV5-8
J gene: TRBJ1-1
clone size: few
D gene: .
CDR3 protein: CASSRGGAEAFF
CDR3 DNA: TGTGCCAGCAGCCGGGGGGGAGCTGAAGCTTTCTTT

V gene: TRBV28
J gene: TRBJ1-2
clone size: few
D gene: TRBD1
CDR3 protein: CASSLQGIYGYTF
CDR3 DNA: TGTGCCAGCAGCCTACAGGGGATCTATGGCTACACCTTC

V gene: TRBV27
J gene: TRBJ1-2
clone size: .
D gene: .
CDR3 protein: CASSFTGGAKGYTF
CDR3 DNA: TGTGCCAGCAGTTTCACGGGGGGGGCGAAGGGCTACACCTTC

V gene: TRBV19
J gene: TRBJ2-7
clone size: .
D gene: .
CDR3 protein: CASSRQESSYEQYF
CDR3 DNA: TGTGCCAGTAGCCGACAGGAGAGCTCCTACGAGCAGTACTTC

V gene: TRBV18
J gene: TRBJ2-1
clone size: .
D gene: TRBD1
CDR3 protein: CASSGGQSSSYNEQFF
CDR3 DNA: TGTGCCAGCTCAGGGGGACAGTCCAGCTCCTACAATGAGCAGTTCTTC

V gene: TRBV9
J gene: TRBJ2-5
clone size: .
D gene: TRBD2
CDR3 protein: CASSASGGVQETQYF
CDR3 DNA: TGTGCCAGCAGCGCGAGCGGGGGGGTCCAAGAGACCCAGTACTTC

V gene: TRBV5-1
J gene: TRBJ1-2
clone size: .
D gene: TRBD1
CDR3 protein: CASSLGDRETKGRYDGYGYTF
CDR3 DNA: TGCGCCAGCAGCTTGGGTGACAGGGAAACGAAGGGACGGTACGATGGCTATGGCTACACCTTC

V gene: TRBV4-2
J gene: TRBJ2-1
clone size: .
D gene: TRBD2
CDR3 protein: CASSQELTSANEQFF
CDR3 DNA: TGTGCCAGCAGCCAAGAGCTGACTAGCGCAAATGAGCAGTTCTTC

V gene: TRBV7-2
J gene: TRBJ1-5
clone size: .
D gene: .
CDR3 protein: CASSRGGFGGNQPQHF
CDR3 DNA: TGTGCCAGCAGCCGAGGAGGGTTTGGTGGCAATCAGCCCCAGCATTTT

V gene: TRBV29-1
J gene: TRBJ2-1
clone size: .
D gene: .
CDR3 protein: CSVEGGRGYYNEQFF
CDR3 DNA: TGCAGCGTTGAAGGGGGCAGGGGATACTACAATGAGCAGTTCTTC

V gene: TRBV2
J gene: TRBJ2-7
clone size: few
D gene: TRBD1
CDR3 protein: CASRRQGYYEQYF
CDR3 DNA: TGTGCCAGCAGACGACAGGGTTACTACGAGCAGTACTTC

V gene: TRBV5-6
J gene: TRBJ1-3
clone size: .
D gene: .
CDR3 protein: CASSLQGPGNTIYF
CDR3 DNA: TGTGCCAGCAGCTTGCAGGGCCCTGGAAACACCATATATTTT

V gene: TRBV6-5
J gene: TRBJ1-5
clone size: once
D gene: TRBD1
CDR3 protein: CASSYSGQLNQPQNF
CDR3 DNA: TGTGCCAGCAGTTACTCGGGACAGCTCAATCAGCCCCAGAATTTT

V gene: TRBV11-2
J gene: TRBJ2-1
clone size: .
D gene: .
CDR3 protein: CASRSDRSSYNEQFF
CDR3 DNA: TGTGCCAGCAGGTCCGACAGGAGCTCCTACAATGAGCAGTTCTTC

V gene: TRBV7-7
J gene: TRBJ1-1
clone size: .
D gene: .
CDR3 protein: CASSSQENTEAFF
CDR3 DNA: TGTGCTAGCAGCTCCCAGGAGAACACTGAAGCTTTCTTT

V gene: TRBV6-5
J gene: TRBJ1-1
clone size: once
D gene: .
CDR3 protein: CATKADSMNTEAFF
CDR3 DNA: TGTGCCACGAAGGCAGACTCAATGAACACTGAAGCTTTCTTT

V gene: TRBV28
J gene: TRBJ1-4
clone size: .
D gene: TRBD1
CDR3 protein: CASRGTGRNEKLFF
CDR3 DNA: TGTGCCAGCAGAGGGACAGGGAGGAATGAAAAACTGTTTTTT

V gene: TRBV7-2
J gene: TRBJ2-7
clone size: .
D gene: .
CDR3 protein: CASSLARVSYEQYF
CDR3 DNA: TGTGCCAGCAGCTTAGCCAGGGTGAGCTACGAGCAGTACTTC

V gene: TRBV13
J gene: TRBJ1-4
clone size: few
D gene: TRBD1
CDR3 protein: CASSLGQGIEKLFF
CDR3 DNA: TGTGCCAGCAGCTTGGGACAGGGGATTGAAAAACTGTTTTTT

V gene: TRBV25-1
J gene: TRBJ2-5
clone size: .
D gene: .
CDR3 protein: CASSDPRLREETQYF
CDR3 DNA: TGTGCCAGCAGTGACCCCAGATTGAGGGAAGAGACCCAGTACTTC

V gene: TRBV6-5
J gene: TRBJ2-1
clone size: .
D gene: .
CDR3 protein: CASSYSTIGYNEQFF
CDR3 DNA: TGTGCCAGCAGTTACTCGACAATTGGGTACAATGAGCAGTTCTTC

V gene: TRBV9
J gene: TRBJ2-1
clone size: .
D gene: .
CDR3 protein: CASSQTSEQFF
CDR3 DNA: TGTGCCAGCAGCCAAACGAGTGAGCAGTTCTTC

V gene: TRBV6-6
J gene: TRBJ1-3
clone size: .
D gene: .
CDR3 protein: CASSVTVSGNTIYF
CDR3 DNA: TGTGCCAGCAGTGTGACAGTCTCTGGAAACACCATATATTTT

V gene: TRBV7-8
J gene: TRBJ2-7
clone size: .
D gene: .
CDR3 protein: CASSSVQGGYEQYF
CDR3 DNA: TGTGCCAGCAGCTCGGTACAGGGTGGATACGAGCAGTACTTC

V gene: TRBV6-6
J gene: TRBJ2-1
clone size: few
D gene: .
CDR3 protein: CASRTGMSYNEQFF
CDR3 DNA: TGTGCCAGCAGGACGGGGATGTCCTACAATGAGCAGTTCTTC

V gene: TRBV7-6
J gene: TRBJ2-7
clone size: .
D gene: TRBD2
CDR3 protein: CASSGGLAGNYEQYF
CDR3 DNA: TGTGCCAGCAGCGGGGGACTAGCGGGGAACTACGAGCAGTACTTC

V gene: TRBV6-5
J gene: TRBJ2-3
clone size: .
D gene: TRBD2
CDR3 protein: CASSYSASGGGDTQYF
CDR3 DNA: TGTGCCAGCAGTTACTCAGCTAGCGGTGGGGGAGATACGCAGTATTTT

V gene: TRBV7-2
J gene: TRBJ2-7
clone size: .
D gene: TRBD2
CDR3 protein: CASSLEGGGYEQYF
CDR3 DNA: TGTGCCAGCAGCTTAGAAGGCGGGGGTTACGAGCAGTACTTC